A selection of T cell receptor beta chains follows, all from one sample in a study of TIL therapy for anti-PD-1-resistant metastatic lung cancer. Sequenced by immunoSEQ multiplex PCR; TCRdb stores in-frame clones only, minus some. The repertoire has 55,000 to 65,000 clones, 55% to 70% of them found once; the top ten carry 6.6%. Sequenced here: blood, sampled at baseline. The origin of the receptors is a person aged 25 to 80 with non-small cell lung cancer. Each CDR3 is given with its conserved first and last residue. A D gene is named only where the DNA matches it firmly. Clone size is shown for a subset of rows, as once, few, many or a class of expanded clone.

D gene	V gene	clone size	J gene	CDR3 protein	CDR3 DNA
NA	TRBV11-3	NA	TRBJ1-3	CASSPAGVSGNTIYF	TGTGCCAGCAGCCCGGCCGGAGTCTCTGGAAACACCATATATTTT
NA	TRBV6-1	NA	TRBJ2-1	CASSEARALGSYNEQFF	TGTGCCAGCAGTGAAGCGCGGGCCTTGGGGTCCTACAATGAGCAGTTCTTC
NA	TRBV18	few	TRBJ1-1	CASAYTREWSTEAFF	TGTGCCAGCGCGTACACCAGGGAATGGAGCACTGAAGCTTTCTTT
TRBD2	TRBV5-1	NA	TRBJ2-3	CASSLDPASGGIAQYF	TGCGCCAGCAGCTTGGATCCGGCTAGCGGGGGAATTGCGCAGTATTTT
TRBD1	TRBV4-1	NA	TRBJ2-3	CASSQVVQGRGDTQYF	TGCGCCAGCAGCCAAGTAGTACAGGGGCGTGGGGATACGCAGTATTTT
TRBD1	TRBV13	NA	TRBJ1-3	CASSTTPGQGYSGNTIYF	TGTGCCAGCAGCACCACACCGGGACAGGGGTATAGTGGAAACACCATATATTTT
TRBD2	TRBV5-1	NA	TRBJ2-3	CASSPDSGGAWFPTDTQYF	TGCGCCAGCAGCCCGGATAGCGGGGGGGCATGGTTCCCCACAGATACGCAGTATTTT
NA	TRBV10-1	NA	TRBJ2-5	CASSARVGETQYF	TGCGCCAGCAGTGCCAGGGTAGGGGAGACCCAGTACTTC
NA	TRBV11-3	NA	TRBJ2-2	CASSYTLRGDSNTGELFF	TGTGCCAGCAGCTATACCTTACGGGGTGACTCGAACACCGGGGAGCTGTTTTTT
NA	TRBV6-4	NA	TRBJ2-4	CASSLGLGAKNIQYF	TGTGCCAGCAGTCTCGGACTGGGAGCCAAAAACATTCAGTACTTC
TRBD2	TRBV19	NA	TRBJ2-2	CASRSGLAYTGELFF	TGTGCCAGTAGATCGGGACTAGCTTACACCGGGGAGCTGTTTTTT
NA	TRBV27	NA	TRBJ2-7	CASSPRRGTYEQYF	TGTGCCAGCAGTCCCCGCAGGGGTACCTACGAGCAGTACTTC
NA	TRBV10-2	NA	TRBJ1-1	CASTLLGDTEAFF	TGCGCCAGCACCCTGCTGGGGGACACTGAAGCTTTCTTT
TRBD2	TRBV28	NA	TRBJ2-5	CASSRAGGRETQYF	TGTGCCAGCAGTAGAGCGGGGGGGCGGGAGACCCAGTACTTC
TRBD1	TRBV28	NA	TRBJ2-2	CASSFAGGSGELFF	TGTGCCAGCAGTTTTGCAGGGGGCTCCGGGGAGCTGTTTTTT
NA	TRBV4-2	few	TRBJ1-3	CASSQEVTGGNTIYF	TGTGCCAGCAGCCAAGAAGTGACGGGGGGAAACACCATATATTTT
NA	TRBV18	NA	TRBJ2-7	CASSRRGDTYEQYF	TGTGCCAGCTCACGTAGGGGGGATACCTACGAGCAGTACTTC
NA	TRBV4-2	NA	TRBJ1-5	CASSQFDRNSNQPQHF	TGTGCCAGCAGCCAATTCGACAGGAATAGCAATCAGCCCCAGCATTTT
NA	TRBV5-6	once	TRBJ1-1	CASSHLIRGGVGTEAFF	TGTGCCAGCAGCCATCTAATCCGCGGGGGTGTGGGCACTGAAGCTTTCTTT
NA	TRBV5-1	NA	TRBJ2-7	CASSLTVGGGSYEQYF	TGCGCCAGCAGCCTGACCGTGGGGGGTGGCTCCTACGAGCAGTACTTC
TRBD2	TRBV4-1	few	TRBJ2-2	CASSQEGLAAAGELFF	TGCGCCAGCAGCCAAGAGGGACTAGCGGCGGCCGGGGAGCTGTTTTTT
NA	TRBV5-1	few	TRBJ1-1	CASSLDSYTEAFF	TGCGCCAGCAGCTTGGACAGTTACACTGAAGCTTTCTTT
NA	TRBV7-3	NA	TRBJ2-7	CASSASDQTYEQYF	TGTGCCAGCAGCGCCTCGGACCAAACCTACGAGCAGTACTTC
TRBD1	TRBV5-1	NA	TRBJ2-5	CASSRTGNQETQYF	TGCGCCAGCAGCAGGACAGGGAACCAAGAGACCCAGTACTTC
TRBD1	TRBV9	NA	TRBJ2-2	CASSVEGGYTGELFF	TGTGCCAGCAGCGTAGAAGGGGGCTACACCGGGGAGCTGTTTTTT
NA	TRBV5-1	NA	TRBJ1-4	CASSHQGATNEKLFF	TGCGCCAGCAGCCACCAGGGAGCAACTAATGAAAAACTGTTTTTT
NA	TRBV27	NA	TRBJ2-7	CASSWVQTTISEQYF	TGTGCCAGCAGCTGGGTACAGACTACCATTAGCGAGCAGTACTTC
NA	TRBV7-9	NA	TRBJ2-1	CASSLGAHNEQFF	TGTGCCAGCAGCTTAGGTGCCCACAATGAGCAGTTCTTC
NA	TRBV28	NA	TRBJ1-5	CASESQAYSNQPQHF	TGTGCCAGTGAATCTCAGGCATATAGCAATCAGCCCCAGCATTTT
TRBD2	TRBV11-2	NA	TRBJ2-1	CASSSVSGRAVNEQFF	TGTGCCAGCAGCTCCGTTAGCGGGAGGGCCGTGAATGAGCAGTTCTTC
TRBD2	TRBV7-2	NA	TRBJ2-3	CASSLAGRVDTQYF	TGTGCCAGCAGCTTAGCGGGGAGGGTAGATACGCAGTATTTT
TRBD2	TRBV6-5	NA	TRBJ2-7	CASSSAPIAGVTEQYF	TGTGCCAGCAGTTCGGCACCAATAGCGGGAGTCACCGAGCAGTACTTC
NA	TRBV30	few	TRBJ1-6	CAWSVGASYSPLHF	TGTGCCTGGAGTGTCGGGGCTTCTTATTCACCCCTCCACTTT
TRBD2	TRBV7-9	NA	TRBJ2-3	CASSLSASGAPYTQYF	TGTGCCAGCAGCTTATCGGCTAGCGGAGCACCCTATACGCAGTATTTT
NA	TRBV28	NA	TRBJ1-2	CASSINNYGYTF	TGTGCCAGCAGCATAAATAACTATGGCTACACCTTC
TRBD1	TRBV11-2	NA	TRBJ2-7	CASSLDRSYEQYF	TGTGCCAGCAGCTTGGACAGGTCCTACGAGCAGTACTTC
NA	TRBV11-1	NA	TRBJ2-7	CASSLDSGYEQYF	TGTGCCAGCAGCTTAGATTCAGGCTACGAGCAGTACTTC
TRBD1	TRBV5-6	NA	TRBJ1-5	CASSLGDRANQPQHF	TGTGCCAGCAGCTTGGGGGACAGGGCAAATCAGCCCCAGCATTTT
TRBD1	TRBV6-5	NA	TRBJ2-7	CASNPTGIYEQYF	TGTGCCAGCAACCCGACAGGGATCTACGAGCAGTACTTC
NA	TRBV7-9	NA	TRBJ1-2	CASSLVGAGGYTF	TGTGCCAGCAGCCTCGTCGGGGCGGGTGGCTACACCTTC
NA	TRBV7-9	NA	TRBJ2-7	CASSLDRTGEQYF	TGTGCCAGCAGCTTAGACCGGACGGGTGAGCAGTACTTC
NA	TRBV5-1	once	TRBJ2-7	CASSLTGGGYEQYF	TGCGCCAGCAGCCTTACAGGGGGGGGCTACGAGCAGTACTTC
TRBD2	TRBV19	NA	TRBJ2-3	CASSGTSGYTDTQYF	TGTGCCAGTAGTGGGACTAGCGGTTACACAGATACGCAGTATTTT
NA	TRBV5-1	NA	TRBJ2-4	CASSLRGTKNIQYF	TGCGCCAGCAGCTTGAGGGGTACCAAAAACATTCAGTACTTC
TRBD1	TRBV7-9	NA	TRBJ1-5	CASSSGQGSNQPQHF	TGTGCCAGCAGCTCTGGACAGGGCTCGAATCAGCCCCAGCATTTT
TRBD2	TRBV7-2	NA	TRBJ2-5	CASSKVGGALQETQYF	TGTGCCAGCAGCAAGGTCGGGGGGGCCCTGCAAGAGACCCAGTACTTC
TRBD2	TRBV6-6	NA	TRBJ2-7	CASSRIGTSGRSEQYF	TGTGCCAGCAGTCGCATAGGGACTAGCGGGAGATCCGAGCAGTACTTC
NA	TRBV29-1	NA	TRBJ1-3	CSGLLSGSGNTIYF	TGCAGCGGCCTGCTTTCGGGCTCTGGAAACACCATATATTTT